This TCR beta chain is from a study of blood T cells in healthy people across ages. General observations from the study: Diversity figures derived from one million T cells were judged to underestimate the true value. Higher diversity and more naive CD4+ cells were features of long-lived donors, compared to aged donors.

V lost 0 bases, J lost 10 bases, and 11 bases lay in between. CDR1 is SGDLS and CDR2 is YYNGEE in the germline V gene. This CDR3 is built from 14 residues. A sample-barcoded 5' primer and a J-beta primer mix were used in a second PCR of roughly 6 to 11 cycles. The template-switch adaptor was a 5' adaptor with 12 random nucleotides. It tagged each cDNA molecule. TCRdb recomputed calls from the 5' RACE reads with MiXCR, one row per CDR3 protein. The sample has roughly 1,000,000 distinct CDR3 sequences; about 23% are singletons. Worth noting for this clonotype: The antigen is unknown.

These data were also filed under a second study, of T cells of mothers and their children. That source notes: A few healthy Caucasian mothers and their six children donated.

This TCR came from a girl aged 2-9 years in good health. Material for sequencing was blood. This chain joins TRBV9 and TRBJ1-6; D gene uncertain. The CDR3 is CASSVGGIYSPLHF. The CDR3 nucleotides read TGTGCCAGCAGCGTAGGAGGGATTTACTCACCCCTCCACTTT.